These 23 T cell receptor beta chains were sequenced from one sample in a study of cytomegalovirus exposure and HLA in healthy donors. TCRdb's copy holds only in-frame clones and misses some; the assay was immunoSEQ multiplex PCR. In the table there are under 150,000 clones, about 87% of which are singletons. Specimen: PBMCs. The receptors stem from a man aged 18 to 30 in good health and CMV-seropositive.

V usage is TRBV13 and J usage is TRBJ1-3, with D perhaps TRBD1 (6 bases). Germline V CDR1 and CDR2: PRHDT, FYEKMQ (reference sequence). The CDR3 sequence is 16 residues long. Trimming stripped 3 bases from V and 0 bases from J, with 12 bases between. CDR3 sequence reads: CASSLAVGASGNTIYF. The CDR3 bases are TGTGCCAGCAGCTTGGCTGTGGGGGCCTCTGGAAACACCATATATTTT.

V gene TRBV5-1 combines with J gene TRBJ2-7; the D gene is possibly TRBD2 (6 bases). CDR1 and CDR2 (germline): SGHRS, YFSETQ. V was trimmed by 1 base and J by 4 bases, leaving 15 bases between them. The CDR3 covers 15 residues. CDR3: CASSLTVGGSYEQYF. The CDR3 nucleotides read TGCGCCAGCAGCTTGACGGTGGGGGGTTCGTACGAGCAGTACTTC.

This clone was counted between two and nine times. This chain connects TRBV30 to TRBJ2-1, with TRBD2 as a possible D gene (6 bases). CDR1 and CDR2 from the germline V gene are GTSNPN and SVGIG (reference sequence). The CDR3 sequence is 13 residues long. CDR3 sequence: CALAAGPYNEQFF. CDR3 sequence (DNA): TGTGCTCTGGCCGCGGGACCCTACAATGAGCAGTTCTTC.

The genes are TRBV6-5 and TRBJ2-3, with 11 positions matching TRBD2. From germline, CDR1 is MNHEY and CDR2 SVGAGI. The CDR3 runs to 16 residues. After removal of 3 bases from V and 4 bases from J, the junction contained 6 bases not matched to a gene. CDR3 DNA sequence: TGTGCCAGCAGTTATACTAGCGGGGGAGGCGCAGATACGCAGTATTTT. The encoded protein is CASSYTSGGGADTQYF.

The J gene is TRBJ1-5, the V gene TRBV6-1; no reliable D call. This CDR3 has 14 residues. Germline V gives CDR1 MNHNS, CDR2 SASEGT. Trimming removed 1 base from V and 7 bases from J, with 11 bases in between. In nucleotides, the CDR3 is TGTGCCAGCAGTGAAGTAGGACTCCTCCAGCCCCAGCATTTT. Translating gives CASSEVGLLQPQHF.

With respect to this clone: Other DNA sequences in this sample translate to the same CDR3. The V and J genes are TRBV5-8 and TRBJ2-7; D gene uncertain. With 4 bases removed from V and 3 bases from J, the gap between germline ends came to 11 bases. The CDR3 is 13 residues long. From germline, CDR1 is SGHTS and CDR2 YDEGEE. This CDR3 reads CASSPVGGYEQYF. CDR3 coding DNA: TGTGCCAGCAGCCCCGTCGGTGGCTACGAGCAGTACTTC. Full variable domain (rest looked up from reference TRBV5-8 and TRBJ2-7): EAGVTQSPTHLIKTRGQQATLRCSPISGHTSVYWYQQALGLGLQFLLWYDEGEERNRGNFPPRFSGRQFPNYSSELNVNALELEDSALYLCASSPVGGYEQYFGPGTRLTVT.

CDR3 in amino acids: CASSVVGGETEAFF. The CDR3 DNA sequence: TGTGCCAGCAGCGTAGTAGGAGGAGAGACTGAAGCTTTCTTT. The rearrangement uses TRBV9 and TRBJ1-1; no clear D. Per the germline V gene, CDR1 is SGDLS and CDR2 is YYNGEE. The CDR3 extends over 14 amino acids. Trimming shortened V by 0 bases and J by 5 bases, and 11 bases separated the two germline ends. The full variable domain, its missing parts supplied by reference TRBV9 and TRBJ1-1, is DSGVTQTPKHLITATGQRVTLRCSPRSGDLSVYWYQQSLDQGLQFLIQYYNGEERAKGNILERFSAQQFPDLHSELNLSSLELGDSALYFCASSVVGGETEAFFGQGTRLTVV.

This clone was found once. The V call is TRBV5-1, the J call TRBJ2-3; D possibly corresponds to TRBD1 (6 bases). The CDR3 runs to 15 residues. The germline V and J ends were trimmed by 2 bases and 2 bases, with 12 bases remaining between them. Germline V gene sequence: CDR1 SGHRS, CDR2 YFSETQ. In DNA form, the CDR3 reads TGCGCCAGCAGCTTTACGGTGGGGGCCACAGATACGCAGTATTTT. Amino acids: CASSFTVGATDTQYF.

The CDR3 DNA is TGTGCCAGCAGTTTACTGCCTAGTAAAGAGACCCAGTACTTC. This translates into CASSLLPSKETQYF. The chain has TRBV28 and TRBJ2-5; D unclear. Trimming pared 2 bases from V and 3 bases from J, leaving 10 bases between. This CDR3 has 14 amino acids. Germline values: CDR1 MDHEN, CDR2 SYDVKM. Combining the CDR3 with reference TRBV28 and TRBJ2-5 gives the whole variable domain DVKVTQSSRYLVKRTGEKVFLECVQDMDHENMFWYRQDPGLGLRLIYFSYDVKMKEKGDIPEGYSVSREKKERFSLILESASTNQTSMYLCASSLLPSKETQYFGPGTRLLVL.

The J gene is TRBJ2-7, the V gene TRBV5-1; D uncertain. The CDR3 is 17 residues long. Germline values: CDR1 SGHRS, CDR2 YFSETQ. Trimming removed 0 bases at V and 6 bases at J, with 22 bases between. The CDR3 bases are TGCGCCAGCAGCTTGGTCCCCGACCATACAGCCCCCTCCGAGCAGTACTTC. Translating it yields CASSLVPDHTAPSEQYF.

Of note for this clone: One end of the junction does not line up with germline, which may come from a read error. The V call is TRBV6-1, the J call TRBJ2-5; weak D call: TRBD1 (6 bases). In germline, CDR1 is MNHNS, CDR2 SASEGT. The length of the CDR3 is 11 residues. The CDR3 region is CASSEGQAGNF. CDR3 DNA sequence: TGTGCCAGCAGTGAAGGACAGGCTGGGAACTTC.

This clone was detected only once. The chain has TRBV27 and TRBJ1-1; the D gene is possibly TRBD1 (5 bases). This CDR3 contains 14 residues. Germline-derived CDR1 and CDR2 are MNHEY and SMNVEV (reference sequence). V was shortened by 2 bases and J by 5 bases, with 12 bases between the two germline ends. CDR3 sequence: CASSLGGTLTEAFF. The CDR3 bases are TGTGCCAGCAGTTTAGGAGGGACTCTGACTGAAGCTTTCTTT.

The V call is TRBV7-9, the J call TRBJ2-7; D unresolved. V lost 5 bases to trimming and J lost 6 bases, with 11 bases between them. The CDR3 has 12 amino acids. CDR1 is SEHNR and CDR2 is FQNEAQ in the germline V gene (reference sequence). This chain's CDR3 is CASSALNGEQYF. In nucleotides, the CDR3 is TGTGCCAGCAGCGCGCTAAACGGCGAGCAGTACTTC.

This rearrangement joins TRBV25-1 to TRBJ2-2; TRBD1 might be the D (5 bases). The V end lost 5 bases, the J end lost 3 bases, and 13 bases lay between the germline ends. This CDR3 has 15 residues. Per the germline V gene, CDR1 is MGHDK and CDR2 is SYGVNS. The CDR3 nucleotides are TGTGCCAGCAGTCCCCCTGACAGCTACACCGGGGAGCTGTTTTTT. Protein: CASSPPDSYTGELFF.

J is TRBJ2-7 and V is TRBV10-3, with 7 bases matching TRBD1. Germline trimming cut 0 bases from V and 2 bases from J; bases unmatched to any gene: 4. CDR1 is ENHRY and CDR2 is SYGVKD in the germline V gene. The CDR3 covers 15 residues. For the CDR3, the DNA is TGTGCCATCAGTGAGTCGGAGACAGGGCCCTACGAGCAGTACTTC. It translates to CAISESETGPYEQYF.

This clone occurred once. V and J are TRBV11-3 and TRBJ1-2, with D maybe TRBD1 (5 bases). This CDR3 contains 15 residues. V lost 5 bases to trimming and J lost 7 bases, with 20 bases between them. Per the germline V gene, CDR1 is SGHNT and CDR2 is YENEEA. The CDR3 bases are TGTGCCAGCAGCCCGGAAGGGGCCAGGGTCGGTGGCTACACCTTC. This codes for CASSPEGARVGGYTF.

The V call is TRBV10-3, the J call TRBJ2-3; 7 bases are a match to TRBD1. Germline lookup yields CDR1 ENHRY and CDR2 SYGVKD. V lost 6 bases and J lost 0; bases outside the gene matches: 6. The CDR3 covers 15 residues. CDR3 sequence: CAISKGQTSTDTQYF. The CDR3 bases are TGTGCCATCAGCAAGGGACAGACTAGCACAGATACGCAGTATTTT.

This sequence joins TRBV5-1 and TRBJ2-7; TRBD2 aligns across 7 bases. Germline CDR1 SGHRS, CDR2 YFSETQ. The V and J ends lost 7 bases and 0 bases, in that order; junction bases with no gene match: 16. The length of the CDR3 is 17 residues. The CDR3 DNA sequence: TGCGCCAGCCGAAGAGGATACGCGCGGGAGTTCTCCTACGAGCAGTACTTC. This translates into CASRRGYAREFSYEQYF.

The chain is built from TRBV7-9 and TRBJ2-5; D gene ambiguous. The V gene lost 5 bases and the J gene lost 0 bases, with 10 bases spanning the gap. The CDR3 is 14 amino acids. Germline CDR1 is SEHNR and CDR2 is FQNEAQ (reference sequence). CDR3 sequence: CASSQQLYQETQYF. CDR3 coding DNA: TGTGCCAGCAGCCAACAGCTGTACCAAGAGACCCAGTACTTC. Full variable domain (missing parts from reference TRBV7-9 and TRBJ2-5): DTGVSQNPRHKITKRGQNVTFRCDPISEHNRLYWYRQTLGQGPEFLTYFQNEAQLEKSRLLSDRFSAERPKGSFSTLEIQRTEQGDSAMYLCASSQQLYQETQYFGPGTRLLVL.

The rearrangement uses TRBV15 and TRBJ2-7, with D maybe TRBD1 (7 bases). Trimming removed 4 bases from V and 0 bases from J, with 19 bases in between. CDR1 LNHNV and CDR2 YYDKDF come from the germline V gene (reference sequence). The length of the CDR3 is 17 residues. The CDR3 bases are TGTGCCACCAGCAAAGGAACCAGGGGGGTAAACTCCTACGAGCAGTACTTC. Its protein product is CATSKGTRGVNSYEQYF.

The chain uses TRBV7-6 and TRBJ2-1, with D possibly being TRBD2 (6 bases). CDR3 length equals 17 residues. Germline V gene data show CDR1 as SGHVS and CDR2 as FNYEAQ. Trimming took off 4 bases at V and 0 bases at J, with 16 bases between the two ends. Written as DNA, the CDR3 is TGTGCCAGCAGCTCGACCGGGACTCCGAGCTCCTACAATGAGCAGTTCTTC. This gives the protein CASSSTGTPSSYNEQFF.

The chain recombines TRBV28 with TRBJ2-7; D gene uncertain. V gave up 5 bases and J gave up 3 bases, with 11 bases separating them. CDR3 size: 13 residues. Germline loops: CDR1 MDHEN, CDR2 SYDVKM. CDR3: CASSLLESYEQYF. The CDR3 DNA follows: TGTGCCAGCAGTCTCCTTGAGAGCTACGAGCAGTACTTC.

This chain joins TRBV19 and TRBJ1-5; 10 bases align to TRBD1. The CDR3 totals 15 residues. J was trimmed by 6 bases and V by 4 bases; bases with no gene match: 6. Germline V lookup: CDR1 LNHDA, CDR2 SQIVND (reference sequence). CDR3 sequence: CASSRSGQGSQPQHF. CDR3 coding DNA: TGTGCCAGTAGTAGATCGGGACAGGGGAGTCAGCCCCAGCATTTT.